Presented here are 7 T cell receptor beta chains from one specimen sequenced in a study of blood T cell repertoires in COVID-19. Data came from immunoSEQ multiplex PCR; TCRdb stores just in-frame clones and leaves some out. The table records around 460,000 clones, 70% to 90% of them present only once. Sequenced: peripheral blood. The origin of the receptors is a young man with COVID-19, enrolled during active disease.

This chain uses TRBV7-9 with TRBJ2-5, with 14 bases aligning to TRBD2. Germline V gene data show CDR1 as SEHNR and CDR2 as FQNEAQ (reference sequence). The CDR3 sequence is 17 residues long. With 2 bases clipped from V and 4 bases from J, the junction kept 6 bases outside the gene matches. The CDR3 protein is CASSLLTSGGARETQYF. CDR3 sequence (DNA): TGTGCCAGCAGCTTACTGACTAGCGGGGGGGCCAGAGAGACCCAGTACTTC. The entire variable domain, with the rest obtained from reference TRBV7-9 and TRBJ2-5, is as follows: DTGVSQNPRHKITKRGQNVTFRCDPISEHNRLYWYRQTLGQGPEFLTYFQNEAQLEKSRLLSDRFSAERPKGSFSTLEIQRTEQGDSAMYLCASSLLTSGGARETQYFGPGTRLLVL.

V and J are TRBV13 and TRBJ1-1; D remains ambiguous. The CDR3 has 14 residues. V dropped 2 bases and J dropped 4 bases, with 11 bases sitting between them. Per germline, CDR1 PRHDT and CDR2 FYEKMQ (reference sequence). The DNA of the CDR3 is TGTGCCAGCAGCTTAAGACTGGCGGTCACTGAAGCTTTCTTT. Its protein product is CASSLRLAVTEAFF.

This sequence joins TRBV11-2 and TRBJ2-2; tentatively, D is TRBD1 (6 bases). Germline V gene lookup returns CDR1 SGHAT and CDR2 FQNNGV. This CDR3 spans 15 amino acids. V dropped 4 bases and J dropped 3 bases, with 12 bases sitting between them. As DNA, the CDR3 is TGTGCCAGCAGCTCAACAGGGTTTTACACCGGGGAGCTGTTTTTT. It codes for CASSSTGFYTGELFF.

This clone came up a few times. CDR3 amino acids: CASSLSPSNEQYF. Written as DNA, the CDR3 is TGTGCCAGCAGCTTGAGTCCTAGCAACGAGCAGTACTTC. The chain combines TRBV5-4 with TRBJ2-7; D might be TRBD2 (5 bases). The CDR3 spans 13 residues. The germline V and J ends were trimmed by 1 base and 5 bases, with 10 bases remaining between them. CDR1 and CDR2 from the germline V gene are SGHNT and YYREEE (reference sequence).

The V gene is TRBV13, the J gene TRBJ2-2; 14 nucleotides line up with TRBD2. CDR3 length equals 17 residues. Germline CDR1 PRHDT, CDR2 FYEKMQ (reference sequence). Trimming at V came to 4 bases and at J to 2 bases, leaving 3 bases not matched to a gene. CDR3 sequence (DNA): TGTGCCAGCAGCTACGGGACTAGCGGGAGAAACACCGGGGAGCTGTTTTTT. Translated: CASSYGTSGRNTGELFF.

The DNA of the CDR3 is TGCGCCAGCAGCTTCGGACTGGTGGGAACCACAGATACGCAGTATTTT. This codes for CASSFGLVGTTDTQYF. The J gene is TRBJ2-3, the V gene TRBV5-1; TRBD2 is a possible D gene (5 bases). The CDR3 runs to 16 residues. Per germline, CDR1 SGHRS and CDR2 YFSETQ. Trimming took 2 bases from V and 2 from J, leaving 15 bases between them.

This chain uses TRBV18 with TRBJ2-3, with D perhaps TRBD1 (5 bases). This CDR3 contains 15 residues. Deletions cut 6 bases from V and 1 base from J, with 14 bases between. The V gene's germline CDR1 is KGHSH and CDR2 LQKENI. The CDR3 sequence: CASSPSARGTDTQYF. CDR3 DNA: TGTGCCAGCTCTCCCTCGGCCAGGGGCACAGATACGCAGTATTTT.